These 22 T cell receptor beta chains share one sample of origin, sequenced in a study of cytomegalovirus exposure and HLA in healthy donors. Researchers ran the PCR with 60 Vbeta and 13 Jbeta primers. Generated by immunoSEQ multiplex PCR, the TCRdb table keeps only in-frame clones and is missing some. The data hold around 180,000 clones, with over 60% observed a single time. Source material: PBMCs. Every receptor here comes from a girl between 5 and 17 years old in good health and CMV-seronegative.

The gene calls are TRBV12-5 and TRBJ1-1; 8 nucleotides align to TRBD1. V dropped 9 bases and J dropped 5; count of bases not matched to a gene: 8. The CDR3 is 13 residues long. The germline V gene has CDR1 LGHNT and CDR2 FRNRAP. CDR3 loop: CASGGQGGTEAFF. CDR3 DNA sequence: TGTGCTAGCGGAGGACAGGGAGGGACTGAAGCTTTCTTT.

CDR3 sequence reads: CASRLQGYQPQHF. CDR3 nucleotides: TGTGCCAGCAGGTTGCAGGGCTACCAGCCCCAGCATTTT. The chain is built from TRBV6-1 and TRBJ1-5, with D perhaps TRBD1 (5 bases). The CDR3 sequence is 13 residues long. V gave up 6 bases and J gave up 7 bases, with 13 bases separating them. CDR1 MNHNS and CDR2 SASEGT come from the germline V gene.

The chain employs TRBV9 and TRBJ2-1, with D tentatively TRBD2 (5 bases). The germline CDR1 and CDR2 sequences are SGDLS and YYNGEE. The V end was cut by 3 bases, the J end by 4 bases, with 11 bases between. There are 14 residues in the CDR3. CDR3 amino acids: CASSGGPGYNEQFF. CDR3 coding DNA: TGTGCCAGCAGCGGCGGCCCGGGGTACAATGAGCAGTTCTTC.

The V and J genes are TRBV11-2 and TRBJ1-5; D may be TRBD1 (6 bases). This CDR3 is 13 amino acids long. In germline, CDR1 is SGHAT, CDR2 FQNNGV. The ends were cut back, 3 bases at V and 7 bases at J, with 10 bases in the middle. CDR3 bases: TGTGCCAGCAGCTTTGGGCAGGGGCAGCCCCAGCATTTT. This encodes CASSFGQGQPQHF.

This clone was observed a single time. The V gene is TRBV27, the J gene TRBJ2-5; D ambiguous. The germline V gene encodes CDR1 MNHEY and CDR2 SMNVEV (reference sequence). The length of the CDR3 is 13 residues. V lost 6 bases, J lost 4 bases, and 12 bases lay in between. In DNA, the CDR3 is TGTGCCAGCAGATCCGGTCCTACAGAGACCCAGTACTTC. This translates into CASRSGPTETQYF.

The chain employs TRBV9 and TRBJ2-7; 8 bases are a match to TRBD1. CDR1 and CDR2 (germline): SGDLS, YYNGEE. The CDR3 is made up of 14 amino acids. Trimming cost V 2 bases and J 2 bases; bases outside gene matches: 3. CDR3: CASSVGQGTYEQYF. CDR3 DNA: TGTGCCAGCAGCGTCGGACAGGGTACCTACGAGCAGTACTTC.

The J gene is TRBJ1-1, the V gene TRBV7-6; 8 nucleotides align to TRBD1. This CDR3 is built from 13 residues. The germline CDR1 and CDR2 sequences are SGHVS and FNYEAQ. The V gene end was trimmed by 5 bases and the J gene end by 4 bases; junction bases not matched to a gene: 3. For the CDR3, the DNA is TGTGCCAGCAGCACCCAGGGGGCCACTGAAGCTTTCTTT. It is translated as CASSTQGATEAFF.

V usage is TRBV5-1 and J usage is TRBJ2-7; 9 positions agree with TRBD1. Germline V lookup: CDR1 SGHRS, CDR2 YFSETQ. V gave up 4 bases and J gave up 3 bases; unmatched junction bases: 8. The CDR3 loop spans 15 amino acids. CDR3: CASSLTGGVGYEQYF. The CDR3 DNA follows: TGCGCCAGCAGCCTAACAGGGGGCGTCGGCTACGAGCAGTACTTC.

V and J are TRBV15 and TRBJ2-7, with D perhaps matching TRBD2 (5 bases). V dropped 0 bases and J dropped 1 base, with 16 bases sitting between them. The CDR3 has 17 amino acids. Germline CDR1 is LNHNV and CDR2 is YYDKDF (reference sequence). The CDR3: CATSRDTRKGASYEQYF. CDR3 sequence (DNA): TGTGCCACCAGCAGAGATACGAGAAAGGGAGCATCCTACGAGCAGTACTTC.

The V and J genes are TRBV5-4 and TRBJ1-2; 8 positions match TRBD1. The V gene end was trimmed by 3 bases and the J gene end by 1 base; junction bases not matched to a gene: 5. The CDR3 loop spans 15 amino acids. Germline assignment: CDR1 SGHNT and CDR2 YYREEE (reference sequence). Written as DNA, the CDR3 is TGTGCCAGCAGCTCAGGACAGGGCCTTAACTATGGCTACACCTTC. It encodes CASSSGQGLNYGYTF.

This chain links TRBV9 with TRBJ1-1; the D gene is possibly TRBD1 (6 bases). CDR1 and CDR2 from the germline V gene are SGDLS and YYNGEE. This CDR3 contains 15 residues. V was clipped by 0 bases and J by 1 base, with 10 bases between them. Here the CDR3 reads CASSVGGGGNTEAFF. DNA of the CDR3: TGTGCCAGCAGCGTAGGAGGGGGGGGGAACACTGAAGCTTTCTTT.

The V call is TRBV18, the J call TRBJ2-1; D is undetermined. The CDR3 totals 17 residues. V lost 2 bases, J lost 0 bases, and 14 bases lay in between. CDR1 KGHSH and CDR2 LQKENI come from the germline V gene. In nucleotides, the CDR3 is TGTGCCAGCTCACCATTTGCGCCCCCAAGCTCCTACAATGAGCAGTTCTTC. This translates into CASSPFAPPSSYNEQFF.

DNA of the CDR3: TGTGCCATCAGTTTGGGGACTTTGAGCTCTGGAAACACCATATATTTT. Protein: CAISLGTLSSGNTIYF. The chain uses TRBV10-3 and TRBJ1-3; D may be TRBD1 (5 bases). Trimming shortened V by 5 bases and J by 0 bases, and 14 bases separated the two germline ends. Germline loops: CDR1 ENHRY, CDR2 SYGVKD. The CDR3 has 16 amino acids.

The V gene is TRBV5-1, the J gene TRBJ2-7; no definite D call. With 4 bases removed from V and 3 bases from J, the gap between germline ends came to 14 bases. CDR1 is SGHRS and CDR2 is YFSETQ in the germline V gene. The CDR3 contains 14 residues. CDR3 amino acids: CASSLETAIYEQYF. CDR3 in DNA: TGCGCCAGCAGCCTGGAAACAGCAATCTACGAGCAGTACTTC.

The chain combines TRBV5-1 with TRBJ1-4; D uncertain. Between the trimmed V and J ends, which lost 0 bases and 7 bases, there was a span of 10 bases. The germline gives CDR1 SGHRS, CDR2 YFSETQ. The CDR3 loop spans 14 amino acids. CDR3 residues: CASSLAPGSEKLFF. The CDR3 bases are TGCGCCAGCAGCTTGGCCCCGGGGTCTGAAAAACTGTTTTTT.

The chain uses TRBV6-1 and TRBJ2-5; a weak D match, TRBD2 (6 bases). Germline-derived CDR1 and CDR2 are MNHNS and SASEGT. The V gene lost 7 bases and the J gene lost 1 base, with 10 bases spanning the gap. The CDR3 is 13 amino acids. CDR3: CASKRGVQETQYF. DNA for the CDR3: TGTGCCAGCAAACGCGGGGTCCAAGAGACCCAGTACTTC.

This clone was seen only a few times. The chain couples TRBV7-9 to TRBJ1-5; TRBD1 might be the D (6 bases). This CDR3 is 14 amino acids long. The V end was cut by 5 bases, the J end by 3 bases, with 11 bases between. Germline V gene data show CDR1 as SEHNR and CDR2 as FQNEAQ (reference sequence). The CDR3 region is CASSLQGHNQPQHF. In DNA, the CDR3 is TGTGCCAGCAGCCTACAGGGTCACAATCAGCCCCAGCATTTT.

The chain recombines TRBV6-5 with TRBJ1-4; weak D call: TRBD1 (6 bases). Between the trimmed V and J ends, which lost 4 bases and 4 bases, there was a span of 10 bases. Germline CDR1 is MNHEY and CDR2 is SVGAGI. The CDR3 runs 14 residues. The CDR3 loop reads CASSSGQRNEKLFF. Here the CDR3 DNA reads TGTGCCAGCAGTTCCGGACAGCGTAATGAAAAACTGTTTTTT.

This rearrangement joins TRBV9 to TRBJ1-6; D remains unclear. The germline V gene encodes CDR1 SGDLS and CDR2 YYNGEE. This CDR3 is 15 amino acids long. V shed 0 bases and J shed 7 bases, with 11 bases lying between them. CDR3 sequence: CASSVDPGGNSPLHF. In DNA, the CDR3 is TGTGCCAGCAGCGTAGACCCAGGAGGAAATTCACCCCTCCACTTT.

The J gene is TRBJ1-1, the V gene TRBV6-1; D not resolved. CDR1 MNHNS and CDR2 SASEGT come from the germline V gene. V lost 7 bases and J 9 bases, leaving 21 bases between the germline ends. CDR3 size: 14 residues. For the CDR3, the DNA is TGTGCCAGCAATGAGGGCGCGGAGGCTAGTAAAGCTTTCTTT. As protein: CASNEGAEASKAFF.

The CDR3 DNA follows: TGTGCCAGCAGTTTTAGCGGGGGGGCTCAGAATGAGCAGTTCTTC. Protein sequence: CASSFSGGAQNEQFF. This chain links TRBV27 with TRBJ2-1; 11 bases are a match to TRBD2. The CDR3 sequence is 15 residues long. Per germline, CDR1 MNHEY and CDR2 SMNVEV (reference sequence). V lost 3 bases to trimming and J lost 7 bases; unmatched junction nucleotides: 5.

This clone appeared a single time. This chain connects TRBV15 to TRBJ2-1, with unresolved D. Deletions cut 2 bases from V and 5 bases from J, with 4 bases between. Germline V lookup: CDR1 LNHNV, CDR2 YYDKDF (reference sequence). The CDR3 sequence is 12 residues long. The CDR3 region has the DNA TGTGCCACCAGCAGACTTAACAATGAGCAGTTCTTC. It yields the protein CATSRLNNEQFF. Supplemented by reference TRBV15 and TRBJ2-1, the full variable domain reads DAMVIQNPRYQVTQFGKPVTLSCSQTLNHNVMYWYQQKSSQAPKLLFHYYDKDFNNEADTPDNFQSRRPNTSFCFLDIRSPGLGDTAMYLCATSRLNNEQFFGPGTRLTVL.